The 16 T cell receptor beta chains in this list originate from one sample, sequenced in a study of response to subunit inactivated influenza vaccine. TCRdb ran MiXCR on the RT-PCR reads and lists one entry per CDR3 protein. This sample carries about 570,000 distinct CDR3 sequences, around 11% of them seen once, and the ten largest clones take roughly 11%. These same records also appear under a second study, on T cells expressing NK-cell markers. That publication notes: With UMIs, 5'RACE template switching was used to make TCR beta cDNA.

Here the sequenced sample was PBMCs from blood, taken on the day of vaccination. These receptors all come from a man aged 50-59 years who received an inactivated influenza vaccine.

This clonotype was picked up many times. V is TRBV7-2 and J is TRBJ1-1; no definite D call. Germline values: CDR1 SGHTA, CDR2 FQGNSA. The CDR3 is 11 amino acids. Trimming took off 4 bases at V and 5 bases at J, with 5 bases between the two ends. CDR3 in DNA: TGTGCCAGCAGCTCCGGGACTGAAGCTTTCTTT. The encoded protein is CASSSGTEAFF.

Only a few counts were recorded for this clonotype. V usage is TRBV15 and J usage is TRBJ2-3; D remains unclear. The V end lost 0 bases, the J end lost 2 bases, and 12 bases lay between the germline ends. The CDR3 covers 16 residues. The V gene's germline CDR1 is LNHNV and CDR2 YYDKDF (reference sequence). CDR3 DNA sequence: TGTGCCACCAGCAGAGATAAGGGCAGGCACACAGATACGCAGTATTTT. Encoded protein: CATSRDKGRHTDTQYF. The full variable domain, completed using reference TRBV15 and TRBJ2-3, is DAMVIQNPRYQVTQFGKPVTLSCSQTLNHNVMYWYQQKSSQAPKLLFHYYDKDFNNEADTPDNFQSRRPNTSFCFLDIRSPGLGDTAMYLCATSRDKGRHTDTQYFGPGTRLTVL.

This chain joins TRBV12-3 or TRBV12-4 and TRBJ2-7; 14 bases are a match to TRBD2. The V gene end was trimmed by 4 bases and the J gene end by 1 base; junction bases not matched to a gene: 9. There are 18 residues in the CDR3. The CDR3 region is CASSSTRLAGGPSYEQYF. CDR3 nucleotide sequence: TGTGCCAGCAGTTCGACAAGACTAGCGGGGGGGCCGTCCTACGAGCAGTACTTC.

This clonotype has only a few counts. The V gene is TRBV28, the J gene TRBJ2-2, with TRBD2 as a possible D gene (6 bases). V shed 4 bases and J shed 3 bases, with 15 bases lying between them. This CDR3 is built from 16 residues. Germline V gene sequence: CDR1 MDHEN, CDR2 SYDVKM. This chain's CDR3 is CASSSISGGYTGELFF. In nucleotides, the CDR3 is TGTGCCAGCAGTTCTATTAGCGGAGGATACACCGGGGAGCTGTTTTTT.

This clonotype has more than one count but fewer than ten. The chain is built from TRBV12-5 and TRBJ1-3; D not certain. Per germline, CDR1 LGHNT and CDR2 FRNRAP. Trimming shortened V by 0 bases and J by 7 bases, and 19 bases separated the two germline ends. The CDR3 runs to 17 residues. CDR3: CASGLVAWPRILNTIYF. CDR3 coding DNA: TGTGCTAGTGGTTTGGTAGCCTGGCCTCGAATCTTGAACACCATATATTTT. Drawing the rest from reference TRBV12-5 and TRBJ1-3, the complete variable domain is DARVTQTPRHKVTEMGQEVTMRCQPILGHNTVFWYRQTMMQGLELLAYFRNRAPLDDSGMPKDRFSAEMPDATLATLKIQPSEPRDSAVYFCASGLVAWPRILNTIYFGEGSWLTVV.

Regarding this clonotype: Given a much more abundant clone one base away, this may be a read error. This rearrangement joins TRBV6-2 or TRBV6-3 to TRBJ2-7; the match to TRBD1 covers 8 bases. The J call is in doubt because the DNA end fits TRBJ2-1 better. CDR3 length equals 15 residues. Per germline, CDR1 MNHEY and CDR2 SVGEGT. CDR3 residues: CASREQGARIYEQFF. Here the CDR3 DNA reads TGTGCCAGCAGGGAGCAGGGGGCGCGAATCTACGAGCAGTTCTTC.

The chain links TRBV6-2 or TRBV6-3 to TRBJ2-1; D perhaps matches TRBD1 (6 bases). The CDR3 runs 15 residues. Germline CDR1 MNHEY, CDR2 SVGEGT. V lost 5 bases and J lost 0, with 11 bases in between. Here the CDR3 DNA reads TGTGCCAGCAGTCGGGACAAGAGCTCCTACAATGAGCAGTTCTTC. Residues: CASSRDKSSYNEQFF.

This clonotype came up many times. The gene calls are TRBV4-1 and TRBJ2-3, with D possibly matching TRBD2 (6 bases). V was clipped by 0 bases and J by 2 bases, with 12 bases between them. Germline values: CDR1 MGHRA, CDR2 YSYEKL. This CDR3 comprises 16 residues. The CDR3 loop is CASSQDRGEVTDTQYF. CDR3 sequence (DNA): TGCGCCAGCAGCCAAGATCGCGGGGAAGTCACAGATACGCAGTATTTT.

This clonotype has at least ten counts. This chain uses TRBV20-1 with TRBJ2-1; 8 bases agree with TRBD2. This CDR3 contains 14 residues. Germline loops: CDR1 DFQATT, CDR2 SNEGSKA (reference sequence). V dropped 2 bases and J dropped 1; count of bases not matched to a gene: 1. As DNA, the CDR3 is TGCAGTGCTAGAATAGCGGGGTCCTACAATGAGCAGTTCTTC. It codes for CSARIAGSYNEQFF.

This chain uses TRBV7-2 with TRBJ2-2; D is uncertain. V shed 5 bases and J shed 6 bases, with 10 bases lying between them. CDR1 is SGHTA, CDR2 FQGNSA, per germline. There are 13 residues in the CDR3. The CDR3 protein is CASSAYLAGELFF. For the CDR3, the DNA is TGTGCCAGCAGCGCCTACTTGGCCGGGGAGCTGTTTTTT.

This clonotype occurred a few times. The chain joins TRBV30 to TRBJ2-1, with D tentatively TRBD2 (6 bases). The length of the CDR3 is 12 residues. CDR1 is GTSNPN, CDR2 SVGIG, per germline (reference sequence). Trimming cost V 1 base and J 14 bases, with 15 bases left between them. Here the CDR3 DNA reads TGTGCCTGGAGTGGCGGGACCCTAAGAAAGTTCTTC. Translation gives CAWSGGTLRKFF.

This clonotype appeared a few times. This chain joins TRBV18 and TRBJ1-4, with unresolved D. Deletions cut 3 bases from V and 0 bases from J, with 5 bases between. CDR1 and CDR2 (germline): KGHSH, LQKENI. CDR3 length: 14 residues. CDR3 sequence reads: CASSPFTTNEKLFF. The CDR3 bases are TGTGCCAGCTCACCGTTCACAACTAATGAAAAACTGTTTTTT.

The rearrangement links TRBV4-1 to TRBJ2-2; no clear D gene. Germline CDR1 is MGHRA and CDR2 is YSYEKL. The CDR3 has 16 residues. V lost 0 bases and J lost 2, with 10 bases in between. CDR3 coding DNA: TGCGCCAGCAGCCAAGATATCACGACAAACACCGGGGAGCTGTTTTTT. Translation: CASSQDITTNTGELFF.

The sample holds one count of this clonotype. The J gene is TRBJ1-4, the V gene TRBV15; 9 nucleotides match TRBD1. The V segment lost 5 bases and the J segment 3 bases; nucleotides outside the gene matches: 4. Germline values: CDR1 LNHNV, CDR2 YYDKDF (reference sequence). The CDR3 has 15 amino acids. The CDR3 loop is CATSGDRAANEKLFF. The CDR3 DNA follows: TGTGCCACCAGCGGGGACAGGGCGGCTAATGAAAAACTGTTTTTT. The whole variable domain, remainder taken from reference TRBV15 and TRBJ1-4, is DAMVIQNPRYQVTQFGKPVTLSCSQTLNHNVMYWYQQKSSQAPKLLFHYYDKDFNNEADTPDNFQSRRPNTSFCFLDIRSPGLGDTAMYLCATSGDRAANEKLFFGSGTQLSVL.

The CDR3 protein is CASSSGTIRGYTF. The CDR3 DNA reads TGTGCCAGCAGCTCCGGGACAATCCGTGGCTACACCTTC. V usage is TRBV12-3 or TRBV12-4 and J usage is TRBJ1-2, with D perhaps matching TRBD1 (6 bases). This CDR3 is built from 13 residues. Trimming took off 6 bases at V and 7 bases at J, with 15 bases between the two ends.

This clonotype was seen only a few times. The J gene is TRBJ2-4, the V gene TRBV28; the match to TRBD2 covers 12 bases. This CDR3 is built from 14 residues. Germline CDR1 reads MDHEN; CDR2 reads SYDVKM. Unmatched junction bases numbered 2, after V lost 5 bases and J lost 6 bases. CDR3 nucleotides: TGTGCCAGCAGTCCTAGCGGGAGGGGAAACATTCAGTACTTC. Translation gives CASSPSGRGNIQYF.